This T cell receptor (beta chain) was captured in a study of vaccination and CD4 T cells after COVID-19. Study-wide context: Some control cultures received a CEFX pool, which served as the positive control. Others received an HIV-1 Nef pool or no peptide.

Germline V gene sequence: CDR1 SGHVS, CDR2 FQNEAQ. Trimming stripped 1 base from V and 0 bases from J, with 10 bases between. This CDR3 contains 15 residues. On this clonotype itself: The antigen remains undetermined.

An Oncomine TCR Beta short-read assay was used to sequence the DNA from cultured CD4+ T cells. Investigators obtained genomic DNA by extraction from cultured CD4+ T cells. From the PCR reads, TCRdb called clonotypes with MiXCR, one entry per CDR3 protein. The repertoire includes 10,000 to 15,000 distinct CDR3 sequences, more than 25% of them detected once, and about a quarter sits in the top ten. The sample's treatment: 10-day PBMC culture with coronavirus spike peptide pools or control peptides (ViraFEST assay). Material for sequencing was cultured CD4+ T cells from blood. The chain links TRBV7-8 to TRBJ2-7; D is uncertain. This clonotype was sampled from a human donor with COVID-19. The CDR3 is CASSLGLGSSYEQYF. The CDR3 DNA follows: TGTGCCAGCAGCTTAGGTCTGGGAAGCTCCTACGAGCAGTACTTC. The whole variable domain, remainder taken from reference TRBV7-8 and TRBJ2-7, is GAGVSQSPRYKVAKRGQDVALRCDPISGHVSLFWYQQALGQGPEFLTYFQNEAQLDKSGLPSDRFFAERPEGSVSTLKIQRTQQEDSAVYLCASSLGLGSSYEQYFGPGTRLTVT.